The TCR beta chain described here comes from a study of cytomegalovirus exposure and HLA in healthy donors (dated by TCRdb to about 2017). Concerning the study at large: According to an earlier analysis of 587 of the donors, about 170 million T cells yielded over 100 million unique TCR beta sequences and 276 Gb of sequence data. An early release covering roughly 600 HLA-typed donors comprised about 300 gigabases of sequencing data and some 79 million unique TCR sequences. The genetic ancestry cluster associated with self-reported Caucasian donors included over 80% of the roughly 400 genotyped donors. The study aimed to test whether signatures of past pathogen exposure could be identified by cataloging public T cell receptors. Using immunosequencing, the study profiled T cell repertoires from fewer than 850 subjects and related those repertoires to cytomegalovirus serostatus. In addition to the first cohort of around 670 subjects, a separate validation cohort of approximately 130 different subjects was used. To predict cytomegalovirus infection status, the study brought together high-throughput TCR immunosequencing, statistical association of individual TCRs with disease status, and machine learning. A later analysis re-examined previously published TCR beta repertoires from around 670 donors and added high-resolution HLA genotyping to investigate patterns of TCR occurrence. In the later analysis, no new phenotypic data were used to find candidate immune exposures; instead, reliance was placed on TCR beta sequences and their occurrence across donors. To decide whether each TCR beta V gene segment behaved as functional or pseudogenic, an earlier analysis of fewer than 750 of the donors relied on high-throughput TCR beta sequencing. Donor age, sex, ethnicity and CMV serostatus were compiled together with the repertoire data. A later genetic analysis used genome-wide SNP genotypes for about three fifths of the 666 donors, treating that subset as a discovery cohort. Every repertoire in the discovery cohort had been generated on one and the same sequencing platform. Class I and class II HLA loci were covered by the typing at four-digit resolution. The number of typed donors differed by locus: roughly 629-630 for A, B, C, DRB1 and DQB1; 500 to 550 for DQA1; 606 for DPA1; and 400 to 480 for DPB1. Several DR-DQ haplotypes were treated as single units for association and clustering because of strong linkage in the cohort. Across 398 genotyped donors of the cohort, an average of approximately 200,000 unique TCR beta nucleotide sequences per donor were sequenced, and roughly a sixth of those sequences were non-productive. General conclusions and limits of the study: Correlated functional status among segregating V segments might be attributable to linkage disequilibrium, but an unknown experimental factor could not be ruled out. In a later analysis, several top co-occurrence clusters were reported to appear linked to parvovirus B19, influenza, CMV and Epstein-Barr virus. Compared with equally common non-associated chains, HLA-associated TCR beta chains in a later analysis were more clonally expanded and had lower generation probabilities. A later analysis found that TCR association rates varied across HLA loci, with DRB1 alleles showing the most associated TCRs and HLA-C alleles the fewest. The study listed approximately 150 TCR beta chains as associated with cytomegalovirus. The sequencing pipeline was judged likely to have produced a cluster of highly shared sequence variants as a technical artifact. Some IMGT-functional V segments, including TRBV6-2 and TRBV6-3, could not be told apart with the 87-base-pair reads, so those segments were excluded. A few of the identified cytomegalovirus-associated TCR beta chains were confirmed in vitro to be specific for cytomegalovirus antigens. The only immune exposure information available for the cohort was CMV serostatus. V-gene and J-gene trimming of TCR beta chains was associated with a missense DCLRE1C variant in a later genetic analysis, and the association was replicated in an independent cohort. The authors suggested that the approach could potentially be extended to other disease states and immunological phenotypes. The cohort was sequenced for TCR beta chains only, and without alpha or paired-chain data the features that could be detected were limited. Most CMV-associated TCR beta chains appeared to be HLA-restricted in a later analysis, and the HLA associations seemed to be driven largely by CMV exposure. Compared with the approximately 670-donor mean, donors in an Asian-associated ancestry cluster had fewer N-insertions in productive TCRs, according to a later genetic analysis. Across donors, most TCR sequences were observed very rarely, whereas some public TCRs were present in many individuals. A later analysis associated 15,000 to 20,000 TCR beta sequences with specific HLA alleles at a false discovery rate of 0.05. A further reported finding was that TCR beta sequences accurately predicted the HLA-A and HLA-B alleles for most subjects in the first cohort. HLA typing was unavailable for some donors at each locus, so association tests used only the typed subset. The classifier was reported to diagnose cytomegalovirus status with high specificity and sensitivity in both the original cohort and the validation cohort. Assigning TCR associations to individual alleles was difficult when HLA alleles, especially DR and DQ, strongly co-occurred. Because counts were too low, about 17 rarely observed V segments, including chromosome 9 orphons, were excluded from the earlier analysis of under 650 of the donors. Sequencing depth was assumed to be roughly uniform across donors in the presence/absence analyses, though that assumption may not hold. In an earlier analysis of some 540 of the donors, most TCR beta V segments appeared in productive rearrangements about 87% or about 30% of the time, broadly matching IMGT annotations.

In total, approximately 610 healthy bone marrow donors made up the cohort. At the time of sampling, all cohort members were nominally healthy, though unrecorded immune exposures were likely present. The donor tested CMV seropositive, placing the donor among the 289 seropositive members of the cohort. A peripheral blood sample was provided by each donor, and peripheral blood mononuclear cells were used for TCR beta sequencing. The Qiagen DNeasy Blood Extraction Kit was used to extract genomic DNA from the blood cell samples. V and J lose 4 bases and 5 bases, and a span of 12 bases separates them. The CDR3 goes from the cysteine to the phenylalanine over 14 residues. Left in the record is the CDR3 DNA by itself, 42 bases read in frame from the first base. CDR1 and CDR2 were assigned from the germline V gene as SGHTA and FQGNSA. The protocol used for the library was the immunoSEQ multiplex PCR assay. For the multiplex PCR, a mixture combining 60 forward primers for TCR Vbeta segments and 13 reverse primers for TCR Jbeta segments was used. A multiplex PCR assay on genomic DNA amplified the CDR3 region of rearranged TCR beta genes. On the Illumina HiSeq System, the amplified TCR beta libraries were sequenced as 87-base-pair reads. In the paper's pipeline: Across the 500 to 750 repertoires, a later analysis counted 75 million to 90 million unique TCR beta chains, around 10 million of which were shared by at least two donors. A nearest-neighbor algorithm error-corrected the raw reads and collapsed the reads into unique sequences, merging closely related sequences to remove PCR and sequencing errors. V, D and J gene segments were assigned by aligning CDR3 sequences to IMGT reference sequences. Each retained sequence needed at least a six-nucleotide match to both a V gene segment and a J gene segment. Rearrangements were called productive when the CDR3 lacked stop codons and stayed in frame with V and J; all others were non-productive. CDR3 was defined according to IMGT convention as the region running from the second conserved V-encoded cysteine to the conserved J-encoded phenylalanine. The earlier analysis of 500 to 650 of the donors excluded any sequence lacking an unambiguous match to a single V gene segment. An earlier analysis of fewer than 750 of the donors classified V segments as functional when productive rearrangements were above 56.7% and as segregating when the standard deviation between donors was above 5%. A statistical classification framework was built to diagnose cytomegalovirus status from the catalog of TCR beta chain sequences. In a later analysis, V and J genes were assigned by comparing TCR nucleotide sequences against IMGT/GENE-DB human TR gene sequences. The TCRdist pipeline was used in a later analysis to assign CDR3 sequences and most-parsimonious VDJ recombination scenarios. In a later analysis, each TCR beta chain was defined by its CDR3 amino acid sequence together with its V-gene family, and reads without a unique V-gene family were excluded. In a later analysis, fewer than 650 highly shared, low-generation-probability nucleotide sequences were removed to address suspected cross-contamination and a sequencing artifact. In a later analysis, a clonal expansion index was calculated for each public chain from normalized within-repertoire ranks of inferred template counts. In a later analysis, generation probabilities were computed with a VDJ recombination model fitted to out-of-frame rearrangements, and the resulting probabilities were checked against IGoR. Hypergeometric tests were used in a later analysis to score TCR-TCR, TCR-HLA and TCR-CMV co-occurrence, with a repertoire-size bias correction applied to the TCR pairs. To estimate false discovery rates, a later analysis permuted the HLA or CMV assignments 20 times. A later analysis grouped co-occurring TCRs with DBSCAN, adding TCRdist sequence similarity when clustering within HLA-allele-positive subsets. Repertoires with fewer than 30,000 or more than 120,000 public chains, plus five repertoires with anomalous nucleotide sharing, were excluded from co-occurrence clustering. TCRdb mirrors the immuneACCESS table, restricted to in-frame sequences. Some clones are absent from its copies; in checked studies, under half trace to an unresolved V gene, and the reason for the others is unknown. V, J and clone size are taken as reported in that table, and D and trimming were inferred from the DNA itself. The sample profile shows 200,000 to 300,000 clones; roughly 81% of them were found once. Roughly 2% of the sample comes from the top ten.

Remarks on this clone: Its recognized antigen is unknown. No much larger clone exists at a distance of one base, and base qualities are not known.

Sequenced: PBMCs. The clonotype was recovered from a woman aged 40-49 years in good health and CMV-seropositive. The chain uses TRBV7-2 and TRBJ2-1; TRBD2 is a weak D gene call, 5 bases matching. The DNA reads TGTGCCAGCAGCTCACCGGAGGTAGACAATGAGCAGTTCTTC. Translated, this is CASSSPEVDNEQFF.